The 10 T cell receptor beta chains presented below share a single source sample, sequenced in a study of CD8+ T cells in alopecia areata. Extraction of RNA preceded its reverse transcription into cDNA, which served as the sequencing template. Assay: immunoSEQ multiplex PCR; the TCRdb copy retains only in-frame clones and omits some. Found here are 30,000 to 40,000 clones, roughly 80% of them singletons; the top ten hold around 19%. Sample: NKG2D-low CD8+ T cells sorted from blood. Source of these receptors: a human donor with alopecia areata.

By its share, this clone is medium-sized. The gene calls are TRBV19 and TRBJ2-1; 11 bases are shared with TRBD2. The CDR3 is 15 amino acids. CDR1 and CDR2 (germline): LNHDA, SQIVND (reference sequence). V lost 3 bases and J lost 6; bases outside the gene matches: 4. CDR3 in amino acids: CASSIGTSGSNEQFF. Written as DNA, the CDR3 is TGTGCCAGTAGTATCGGTACTAGCGGGAGCAATGAGCAGTTCTTC.

The CDR3 loop is CASSTTGGGYSNQPQHF. CDR3 in DNA: TGTGCCAGTAGTACGACAGGAGGGGGCTATAGCAATCAGCCCCAGCATTTT. The rearrangement uses TRBV19 and TRBJ1-5; TRBD1 aligns across 7 bases. Germline CDR1 is LNHDA and CDR2 is SQIVND (reference sequence). With V trimmed by 4 bases and J by 0 bases, 9 bases remained unmatched. This CDR3 comprises 17 residues.

The rearrangement links TRBV7-2 to TRBJ2-1; TRBD2 matches 8 bases. J lost 3 bases, V lost 5 bases, and 6 bases had no gene match. The CDR3 length is 15 residues. Germline V CDR1 and CDR2: SGHTA, FQGNSA. The CDR3 DNA reads as TGTGCCAGCAGCGCTATAGCGGGGAGCTACAATGAGCAGTTCTTC. It specifies CASSAIAGSYNEQFF.

V gene TRBV7-9 combines with J gene TRBJ2-1; D is perhaps TRBD2 (6 bases). The V end lost 3 bases, the J end lost 7 bases, and 19 bases lay between the germline ends. Per germline, CDR1 SEHNR and CDR2 FQNEAQ (reference sequence). This CDR3 is built from 16 residues. Here the CDR3 DNA reads TGTGCCAGCAGCTTCGGCAGGGAGGCACGGCGGAATGAGCAGTTCTTC. It translates to CASSFGREARRNEQFF.

V is TRBV14 and J is TRBJ2-7; 10 bases are a match to TRBD2. Unmatched junction bases numbered 6, after V lost 3 bases and J lost 7 bases. This CDR3 is built from 14 residues. Germline assignment: CDR1 SGHDN and CDR2 FVKESK. The chain's CDR3 is CASSQGLAGVEQYF. The CDR3 region has the DNA TGTGCCAGCAGCCAGGGGCTAGCGGGAGTTGAGCAGTACTTC.

This clone came up once. The V gene is TRBV7-6, the J gene TRBJ2-5; D possibly corresponds to TRBD1 (5 bases). Between the trimmed V and J ends, which lost 1 base and 1 base, there was a span of 7 bases. The CDR3 length is 14 residues. The germline V gene encodes CDR1 SGHVS and CDR2 FNYEAQ. The CDR3 region is CASSLVGLQETQYF. CDR3 sequence (DNA): TGTGCCAGCAGCTTAGTGGGGCTCCAAGAGACCCAGTACTTC.

The chain has TRBV6-5 and TRBJ2-5; 7 nucleotides align to TRBD1. The J call is in doubt because the DNA end fits TRBJ2-7 better. In germline, CDR1 is MNHEY, CDR2 SVGAGI. The CDR3 runs to 13 residues. CDR3 sequence (DNA): TGTGCCAGCAGTGGGGACAGTATAAACGAGCAGTACTTC. Translated: CASSGDSINEQYF.

V gene TRBV12-5 combines with J gene TRBJ2-2, with 7 bases lining up with TRBD1. Unmatched junction bases numbered 9, after V lost 1 base and J lost 4 bases. The CDR3 covers 17 residues. CDR1 is LGHNT and CDR2 is FRNRAP in the germline V gene. This CDR3 is CASGLATRDSITGELFF. CDR3 DNA: TGTGCTAGTGGTTTGGCCACTCGGGACAGCATCACCGGGGAGCTGTTTTTT.

J is TRBJ2-7 and V is TRBV2; no firm D call. Germline V lookup: CDR1 SNHLY, CDR2 FYNNEI. Deletions cut 1 base from V and 0 bases from J, with 10 bases between. CDR3 length: 15 residues. CDR3 loop: CASSEVLGSSYEQYF. The CDR3 DNA reads TGTGCCAGCAGTGAAGTCCTAGGAAGCTCCTACGAGCAGTACTTC.

The V call is TRBV27, the J call TRBJ2-1; D uncertain. CDR1 is MNHEY, CDR2 SMNVEV, per germline (reference sequence). The germline V and J ends were trimmed by 7 bases and 5 bases, with 6 bases remaining between them. The CDR3 has 11 residues. Here the CDR3 reads CASNNHNEQFF. The CDR3 nucleotides read TGTGCCAGCAACAATCACAATGAGCAGTTCTTC.